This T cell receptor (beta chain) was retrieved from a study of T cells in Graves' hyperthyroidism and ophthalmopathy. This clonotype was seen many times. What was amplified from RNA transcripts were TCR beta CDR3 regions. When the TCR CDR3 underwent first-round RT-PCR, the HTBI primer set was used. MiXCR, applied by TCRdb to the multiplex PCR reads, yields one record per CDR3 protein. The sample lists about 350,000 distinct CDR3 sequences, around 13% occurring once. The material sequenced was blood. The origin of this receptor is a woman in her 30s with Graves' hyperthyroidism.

The CDR3 DNA sequence: TGTGCCATCAACTACGGGAGATTTTACGAGCAGTACTTC. This codes for CAINYGRFYEQYF. This chain uses TRBV10-3 with TRBJ2-7, with TRBD2 as a possible D gene (6 bases). The CDR3 length is 13 residues. CDR1 and CDR2 (germline): ENHRY, SYGVKD. V shed 7 bases and J shed 4 bases, with 14 bases lying between them.